The clone carrying this TCR beta chain was picked up many times. Antigen: not known. One entry per CDR3 protein results from TCRdb running MiXCR on the 5' RACE reads. Among roughly 220,000 distinct CDR3 sequences, around 18% were seen once, and the ten largest hold about 39%. These data originate in a study of CD8 T cells in ankylosing spondylitis. Study-wide findings and caveats: For ankylosing spondylitis blood, a TCR beta motif of seven to nine highly homologous variants appeared characteristic.

What was sequenced was blood, either unsorted or a sorted T cell fraction (not recorded which). The source is a male donor with ankylosing spondylitis.

The CDR3: CASSLHYKNTEAFF. CDR3 DNA sequence: TGTGCCAGCAGCCTGCACTATAAGAACACTGAAGCTTTCTTT. J is TRBJ1-1 and V is TRBV12-3 or TRBV12-4; D is uncertain. The CDR3 runs to 14 residues. The ends were cut back, 6 bases at V and 1 base at J, with 12 bases in the middle.